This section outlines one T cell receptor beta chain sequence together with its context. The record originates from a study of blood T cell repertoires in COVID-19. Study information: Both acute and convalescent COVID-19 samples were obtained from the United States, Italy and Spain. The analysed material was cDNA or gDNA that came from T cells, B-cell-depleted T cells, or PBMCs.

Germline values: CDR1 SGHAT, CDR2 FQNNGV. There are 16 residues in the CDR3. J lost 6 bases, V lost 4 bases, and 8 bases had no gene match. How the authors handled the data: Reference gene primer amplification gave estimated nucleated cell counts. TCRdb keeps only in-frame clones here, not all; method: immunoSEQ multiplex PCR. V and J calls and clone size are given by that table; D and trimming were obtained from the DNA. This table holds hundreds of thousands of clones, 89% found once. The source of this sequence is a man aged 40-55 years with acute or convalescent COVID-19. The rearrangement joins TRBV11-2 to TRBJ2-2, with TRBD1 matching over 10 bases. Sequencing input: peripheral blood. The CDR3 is CASSSNGQGVSGELFF. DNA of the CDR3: TGTGCCAGCAGCTCCAATGGACAGGGGGTTTCCGGGGAGCTGTTTTTT.